The entry below gives a single T cell receptor (beta chain) sequence along with its context. Its target is not known. This record comes from a study of PD-1 blockade in mismatch repair-deficient tumors. Study-wide points: Rapid post-treatment expansion, then contraction, generally preceding radiologic response, marked tumor-resident clones.

This CDR3 comprises 15 residues. V lost 6 bases and J 2 bases, leaving 16 bases between the germline ends. In germline, CDR1 is MNHEY, CDR2 SVGAGI. The data were produced by immunoSEQ multiplex PCR, yet TCRdb's version contains in-frame clones alone and is incomplete. The table shows 100,000 or so clones, with 82% occurring only once. The chain employs TRBV6-5 and TRBJ1-2, with D unclear. The sequence came from an adult with mismatch repair-deficient cancer. Sequences were derived from peripheral blood, sampled approximately 35 weeks after starting pembrolizumab. The CDR3, as DNA: TGTGCCAGCAGGTTCCCGGGAAGAGGCAACTATGGCTACACCTTC. Amino acid sequence: CASRFPGRGNYGYTF.